Below are 14 T cell receptor beta chains sequenced from a single sample in a study of metastatic and nonmetastatic thyroid tumors (dated by TCRdb to about 2020). Libraries were made using PCR. The sequencing machine was an Illumina HiSeq 4000. TCRdb reworked the public reads: Q25 trimming with fastp, MiXCR clone assembly, productive beta chains retained. The sample yields around 4,300 clones; roughly 30% were counted once. Of the sample, around 16% falls within the top ten clones. No patient had received any treatment before thyroid surgery. The specimen sequenced was adjacent normal tissue. The source of these receptors is a male donor with papillary thyroid cancer or a benign thyroid nodule (not recorded which). Some clones in this sample may be carry-over from other donors' samples.

This clone was detected a few times. V and J are TRBV12-3 or TRBV12-4 and TRBJ2-7; TRBD1 matches 11 bases. The ends lost 6 bases at V and 3 bases at J; junction bases unmatched: 4. The CDR3 consists of 14 residues. CDR3 bases: TGTGCCAGCAGCCGGGACAGGGGGGTCTACGAGCAGTACTTC. Amino acids: CASSRDRGVYEQYF.

This clone was detected only a few times. The rearrangement uses TRBV6-1 and TRBJ1-1; 8 bases fit TRBD1. The CDR3 contains 15 residues. The V gene end was trimmed by 5 bases and the J gene end by 1 base; junction bases not matched to a gene: 6. Germline V gene data show CDR1 as MNHNS and CDR2 as SASEGT. CDR3 bases: TGTGCCAGCAGTAGGGCCGGGACAGGGAACACTGAAGCTTTCTTT. This gives the protein CASSRAGTGNTEAFF.

By share of the sample, this clone is medium-sized. The chain joins TRBV9 to TRBJ2-2; no definite D call. The CDR3 is 14 amino acids. Per germline, CDR1 SGDLS and CDR2 YYNGEE. The V end lost 0 bases, the J end lost 7 bases, and 10 bases lay between the germline ends. CDR3 DNA: TGTGCCAGCAGCGTAGCAAAGGGCGGCGGGGAGCTGTTTTTT. Translated: CASSVAKGGGELFF.

A note on this clone: Lacking the conserved final phenylalanine or tryptophan, this CDR3 likely reflects a read error. The limits of the CDR3 on the DNA are not certain, so only TCRdb's listed CDR3 is given. The V and J genes are TRBV30 and TRBJ2-7. The CDR3 has 14 amino acids, counting both end residues. CDR1 and CDR2 (germline): GTSNPN, SVGIG (reference sequence). The chain's CDR3 is CAWSVSVTAYEQDL.

In this sample, this clone is medium-sized. The chain has TRBV20-1 and TRBJ2-7; D gene unclear. The CDR3 is made up of 15 amino acids. Germline V gene lookup returns CDR1 DFQATT and CDR2 SNEGSKA (reference sequence). Trimming pared 3 bases from V and 0 bases from J, leaving 15 bases between. CDR3 region: CSASPAELSSYEQYF. The CDR3, as DNA: TGCAGTGCTAGCCCGGCGGAACTGAGCTCCTACGAGCAGTACTTC.

The sample holds a few counts of this clone. The chain uses TRBV2 and TRBJ2-1, with 10 bases lining up with TRBD2. This CDR3 comprises 14 residues. With V trimmed by 5 bases and J by 5 bases, 3 bases remained unmatched. Germline loops: CDR1 SNHLY, CDR2 FYNNEI. The CDR3 is CASSRTSGDNEQFF. CDR3 in DNA: TGTGCCAGCAGTCGGACTAGCGGTGACAATGAGCAGTTCTTC.

This clone was detected a few times. The V and J genes are TRBV10-3 and TRBJ2-2; D possibly corresponds to TRBD1 (6 bases). Germline CDR1 ENHRY, CDR2 SYGVKD. This CDR3 spans 14 amino acids. The V end lost 8 bases, the J end lost 4 bases, and 14 bases lay between the germline ends. The CDR3 sequence: CAIGPGQSTGELFF. The CDR3 nucleotides read TGTGCCATCGGACCAGGACAGTCCACCGGGGAGCTGTTTTTT.

This clone was counted between two and nine times. This chain joins TRBV12-3 or TRBV12-4 and TRBJ2-1, with 10 bases that match TRBD2. With 5 bases clipped from V and 9 bases from J, the junction kept 10 bases outside the gene matches. The CDR3 consists of 15 residues. CDR3 region: CASSLLAGEGSEQFF. Written as DNA, the CDR3 is TGTGCCAGCAGTCTTCTAGCGGGAGAAGGCAGTGAGCAGTTCTTC.

The rearrangement links TRBV6-2 or TRBV6-3 to TRBJ2-7; TRBD1 aligns across 10 bases. The V segment lost 2 bases and the J segment 3 bases; nucleotides outside the gene matches: 7. Germline V gene sequence: CDR1 MNHEY, CDR2 SVGEGT. CDR3 length: 16 amino acids. CDR3 amino acids: CASSYAVRTGGYEQYF. The CDR3 DNA reads TGTGCCAGCAGTTACGCGGTCCGGACAGGGGGCTACGAGCAGTACTTC.

This chain connects TRBV7-2 to TRBJ1-5; 9 bases fit TRBD1. The CDR3 consists of 16 residues. V trimming: 5 bases; J trimming: 7 bases; junction bases outside the gene matches: 12. Germline V gene data show CDR1 as SGHTA and CDR2 as FQGNSA. This CDR3 is CASSLTGTGTGQPQHF. CDR3 coding DNA: TGTGCCAGCAGCCTTACCGGGACAGGGACGGGGCAGCCCCAGCATTTT.

Worth noting for this clone: The junction differs from germline at one of its ends, possibly a read error. This sequence joins TRBV20-1 and TRBJ2-1; the D gene could be TRBD1 or TRBD2 (5 bases each). Germline values: CDR1 DFQATT, CDR2 SNEGSKA (reference sequence). CDR3 length equals 11 residues. This chain's CDR3 is CIARGVDVQFF. In DNA form, the CDR3 reads TGCATTGCTAGAGGGGTTGACGTGCAGTTCTTC.

Relative to its sample, this clone is medium-sized. V is TRBV18 and J is TRBJ2-6; D is unresolved. The CDR3 consists of 14 residues. CDR1 KGHSH and CDR2 LQKENI come from the germline V gene. Trimming left V 5 bases short and J 0 bases short, with 5 bases between. CDR3 loop: CASSVSSGANVLTF. The CDR3 nucleotides read TGTGCCAGCTCAGTAAGCTCTGGGGCCAACGTCCTGACTTTC. The entire variable domain, with the rest obtained from reference TRBV18 and TRBJ2-6, is as follows: NAGVMQNPRHLVRRRGQEARLRCSPMKGHSHVYWYRQLPEEGLKFMVYLQKENIIDESGMPKERFSAEFPKEGPSILRIQQVVRGDSAAYFCASSVSSGANVLTFGAGSRLTVL.

This clone turned up a few times. The chain uses TRBV6-2 or TRBV6-3 and TRBJ2-7, with D uncertain. V was pared by 6 bases and J by 2 bases, with 11 bases between. The germline V gene has CDR1 MNHEY and CDR2 SVGEGT. The CDR3 is 13 amino acids. This chain's CDR3 is CASSLLTPYEQYF. The CDR3, as DNA: TGTGCCAGCAGCCTGTTAACACCCTACGAGCAGTACTTC.

This clone was seen only a few times. The chain links TRBV6-1 to TRBJ2-7; D is perhaps TRBD2 (5 bases). The CDR3 is 15 amino acids. The V gene lost 2 bases and the J gene lost 6 bases, with 17 bases spanning the gap. The germline gives CDR1 MNHNS, CDR2 SASEGT. CDR3 sequence: CASSERDPRGPEQYF. The CDR3 nucleotides read TGTGCCAGCAGTGAACGGGATCCTAGAGGCCCCGAGCAGTACTTC.